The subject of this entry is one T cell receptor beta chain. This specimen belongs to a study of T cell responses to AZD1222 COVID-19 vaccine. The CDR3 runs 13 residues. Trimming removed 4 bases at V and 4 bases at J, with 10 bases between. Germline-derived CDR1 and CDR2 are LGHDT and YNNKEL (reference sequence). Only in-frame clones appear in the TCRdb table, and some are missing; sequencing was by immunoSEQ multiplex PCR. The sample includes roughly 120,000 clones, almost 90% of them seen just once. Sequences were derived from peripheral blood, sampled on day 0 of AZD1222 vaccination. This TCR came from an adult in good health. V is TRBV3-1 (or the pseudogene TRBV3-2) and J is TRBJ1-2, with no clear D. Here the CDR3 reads CASSRTSPYGYTF. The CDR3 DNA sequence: TGTGCCAGCAGCCGGACGTCCCCCTATGGCTACACCTTC.